The rows below give T cell receptor beta chains drawn from one sample of a study of cytotoxic CD8 clonotypes in ibrutinib-treated CLL. Method: immunoSEQ multiplex PCR; TCRdb's copy keeps in-frame clones and lacks some. The data show approximately 46,000 clones, over 60% seen once. The sequencing used PBMCs, collected after 12 months of ibrutinib treatment. These receptors all stem from a human donor with chronic lymphocytic leukemia. Both conserved end residues are part of each CDR3. A D gene is named only where the DNA matches it firmly. Expanded clones are given a class, and other clones once, few, many or no size at all.

clone size	J gene	D gene	V gene	CDR3 DNA	CDR3 protein
NA	TRBJ1-1	NA	TRBV6-1	TGTGCCAGCAGAGGGGATTTGAACACTGAAGCTTTCTTT	CASRGDLNTEAFF
NA	TRBJ2-5	TRBD1	TRBV10-3	TGTGCCATCAGGGTGGGGACAGGGCCTCGGGAGACCCAGTACTTC	CAIRVGTGPRETQYF
NA	TRBJ2-6	NA	TRBV28	TGTGCCAGCATCCCCGAGGCACGGTCTGGGGCCAACGTCCTGACTTTC	CASIPEARSGANVLTF
NA	TRBJ2-7	TRBD2	TRBV7-2	TGTGCCAGCAGCCCCCCTAGCGGGTTACCCTACGAGCAGTACTTC	CASSPPSGLPYEQYF
NA	TRBJ2-7	TRBD2	TRBV9	TGTGCCAGCAGCGTAACTAGCGGCTACGAGCAGTACTTC	CASSVTSGYEQYF
NA	TRBJ2-3	NA	TRBV28	TGTGCCAGCAGTCCCAGCCCCCTCCAAGATACGCAGTATTTT	CASSPSPLQDTQYF
NA	TRBJ1-5	NA	TRBV19	TGTGCCAGTAATTCGGGGAACAGTTGGGGGCCCCAGCATTTT	CASNSGNSWGPQHF
NA	TRBJ2-7	NA	TRBV7-2	TGTGCCAGCAGCTTACAAGCAGGCTACTACGAGCAGTACTTC	CASSLQAGYYEQYF
NA	TRBJ1-3	NA	TRBV14	TGTGCCAGCAGCCAAGAAGGGGCAGTCTCTGGAAACACCATATATTTT	CASSQEGAVSGNTIYF
NA	TRBJ1-1	NA	TRBV5-1	TGCGCCAGCAGCTTGATACAGGGAGGTGAAGCTTTCTTT	CASSLIQGGEAFF
NA	TRBJ2-3	NA	TRBV6-4	TGTGCCAGCAGTCCCAGGGTTGGCACAGATACGCAGTATTTT	CASSPRVGTDTQYF
NA	TRBJ2-1	TRBD2	TRBV10-1	TGCGCCAGCAGTGAAGGAGCGGGAGGGCCATACAATGAGCAGTTCTTC	CASSEGAGGPYNEQFF
NA	TRBJ1-5	TRBD1	TRBV19	TGTGCCAGTAGTACCCCGGGACAGCTAGTCAATCAGCCCCAGCATTTT	CASSTPGQLVNQPQHF
NA	TRBJ2-7	TRBD1	TRBV2	TGTGCCAGCAGTTCCGACAGGGGTTCCTACGAGCAGTACTTC	CASSSDRGSYEQYF
NA	TRBJ2-3	TRBD2	TRBV6-1	TGTGCCAGCAGGATCGGGACTAACACAGATACGCAGTATTTT	CASRIGTNTDTQYF
NA	TRBJ1-5	TRBD1	TRBV7-9	TGTGCCAGCAGCTCGACAGGGTCGGGCCAGCCCCAGCATTTT	CASSSTGSGQPQHF
once	TRBJ2-1	NA	TRBV4-2	TGTGCCAGCAGCCAGGGCGGGATTGATTCCTACAATGAGCAGTTCTTC	CASSQGGIDSYNEQFF
NA	TRBJ2-7	NA	TRBV27	TGTGCCAGCAGTCCCCCAGGCTACGAGCAGTACTTC	CASSPPGYEQYF
NA	TRBJ2-1	NA	TRBV27	TGTGCCAGCAGTTTATCGGGGACCCAGGGGGGTGAGCAGTTCTTC	CASSLSGTQGGEQFF
NA	TRBJ2-1	NA	TRBV2	TGTGCCAGCAGCCCGGGACGCCCCATGAATGAGCAGTTCTTC	CASSPGRPMNEQFF
NA	TRBJ1-3	NA	TRBV9	TGTGCCAGCAGCGTAAGCACCGGGCCTGGAAACACCATATATTTT	CASSVSTGPGNTIYF
NA	TRBJ2-2	NA	TRBV7-7	TGTGCCAGCAGCTTAGGACGAACCGGGGAGCTGTTTTTT	CASSLGRTGELFF
NA	TRBJ2-3	NA	TRBV7-2	TGTGCCAGCAGCTTAGCGCTAGGCCGCGACGATACGCAGTATTTT	CASSLALGRDDTQYF
NA	TRBJ1-2	NA	TRBV18	TGTGCCAGCTCACCGGGTACAGACTATGGCTACACCTTC	CASSPGTDYGYTF
NA	TRBJ2-1	TRBD2	TRBV11-3	TGTGCCAGCAGCTTAAGGGGCGGGAGATCAAATGAGCAGTTCTTC	CASSLRGGRSNEQFF
NA	TRBJ1-2	NA	TRBV7-2	TGTGCCAGCAGCGAAGACCGAACGGGGGGCTACACCTTC	CASSEDRTGGYTF
few	TRBJ1-1	TRBD1	TRBV30	TGTGCCTGGAGGGCAGGGGGCGCGTCGGCTGAAGCTTTCTTT	CAWRAGGASAEAFF
NA	TRBJ2-5	NA	TRBV4-3	TGCGCCAGCAGCCAAGATTGGGCTAGCGAGACCCAGTACTTC	CASSQDWASETQYF
NA	TRBJ2-7	NA	TRBV10-3	TGTGCCATCAGTGATGACCGGAGGGGGGCTAACGAGCAGTACTTC	CAISDDRRGANEQYF
few	TRBJ2-2	NA	TRBV7-2	TGTGCCAGCAGCTATCACACCGGGGAGCTGTTTTTT	CASSYHTGELFF
few	TRBJ2-2	NA	TRBV28	TGTGCCAGCAGTTTAACGAACATCTACTTGAACACCGGGGAGCTGTTTTTT	CASSLTNIYLNTGELFF